The 25 T cell receptor beta chains below were found in one sample sequenced in a study of T-cell reconstitution after alpha-beta-depleted transplantation in children. A TCRbeta library incorporating unique molecular identifiers was prepared. TCRdb itself ran the PCR reads through MiXCR, one entry per CDR3 protein. The sample records 600,000 to 700,000 distinct CDR3 sequences, approximately 14% being singletons. Sequencing was performed on PBMCs, taken before TCRalphabeta/CD19-depleted stem cell transplant. These receptors came from a girl aged 2-10 years with congenital amegakaryocytic thrombocytopenia, due to receive a stem cell transplant.

This clonotype was recorded once. At one end the junction does not follow the germline gene, possibly because of a read error. The rearrangement links TRBV20-1 to TRBJ1-5, with 7 bases that match TRBD1. CDR3 size: 13 residues. The germline gives CDR1 DFQATT, CDR2 SNEGSKA (reference sequence). Here the CDR3 reads CSARGQGNQLQHF. CDR3 DNA: TGCAGTGCTAGAGGACAGGGCAATCAGCTCCAGCATTTT.

V and J are TRBV6-5 and TRBJ2-1; possible D gene TRBD2, 6 bases. This CDR3 spans 15 amino acids. V was pared by 0 bases and J by 6 bases, with 12 bases between. The V gene's germline CDR1 is MNHEY and CDR2 SVGAGI. CDR3 bases: TGTGCCAGCAGTTACTCGTGGCTAGCGAGCAATGAGCAGTTCTTC. It encodes CASSYSWLASNEQFF.

This clonotype was seen just once. This sequence may be a read error, since a much larger clone differs from it by one base. The V and J genes are TRBV4-2 and TRBJ2-3; D not certain. This CDR3 spans 18 amino acids. Per germline, CDR1 LGHNA and CDR2 YNFKEQ. The CDR3 nucleotides are TGTGCCAGCAGCCAACAAATACGAAGGTTCAAACTTGGAGATACGCAGTCTTTT. This sequence encodes CASSQQIRRFKLGDTQSF.

This clonotype was found once. One base away lies a much larger clone, so this may be a sequencing read error. V usage is TRBV28 and J usage is TRBJ1-4; D perhaps matches TRBD1 (6 bases). Germline CDR1 and CDR2: MDHEN and SYDVKM. The CDR3 runs 15 residues. CDR3 amino acids: CASSLMGATNENLFF. The CDR3 DNA reads as TGTGCCAGCAGTTTAATGGGGGCAACTAATGAAAATCTGTTTTTT.

Many counts were recorded for this clonotype. This chain uses TRBV29-1 with TRBJ2-1; possible D gene TRBD2, 5 bases. Germline lookup yields CDR1 SQVTM and CDR2 ANQGSEA. V shed 5 bases and J shed 5 bases, with 10 bases lying between them. The CDR3 runs to 12 residues. In DNA form, the CDR3 reads TGCAGCGTTCAGATAGCGCACAATGAGCAGTTCTTC. This encodes CSVQIAHNEQFF.

The sample holds a few counts of this clonotype. The rearrangement links TRBV7-9 to TRBJ2-3; no reliable D call. The V and J ends lost 3 bases and 6 bases respectively, with 7 bases between them. This CDR3 has 12 amino acids. Germline-derived CDR1 and CDR2 are SEHNR and FQNEAQ (reference sequence). CDR3 bases: TGTGCCAGCAGCTTCACGATGGATACGCAGTATTTT. Protein sequence: CASSFTMDTQYF.

The sample holds a few counts of this clonotype. The CDR3 coding sequence is TGTGCCACCTACAGTTCAAGCTCCTACGAGCAGTACTTC. Amino acid sequence: CATYSSSSYEQYF. The chain has TRBV7-2 and TRBJ2-7; D unresolved. This CDR3 has 13 amino acids. Looked up from germline, CDR1 is SGHTA and CDR2 is FQGNSA. Trimming stripped 10 bases from V and 0 bases from J, with 13 bases between.

The sample holds a few counts of this clonotype. The V and J genes are TRBV7-9 and TRBJ1-2; unclear D gene. The germline V gene encodes CDR1 SEHNR and CDR2 FQNEAQ (reference sequence). V was shortened by 4 bases and J by 8 bases, with 20 bases between the two germline ends. The CDR3 loop spans 15 amino acids. The DNA for the CDR3 is TGTGCCAGCAGCTCCTTCAAAGGACGGCTGGGCGGCTACACCTTC. Encoded protein: CASSSFKGRLGGYTF. Complete variable domain (other parts from reference TRBV7-9 and TRBJ1-2): DTGVSQNPRHKITKRGQNVTFRCDPISEHNRLYWYRQTLGQGPEFLTYFQNEAQLEKSRLLSDRFSAERPKGSFSTLEIQRTEQGDSAMYLCASSSFKGRLGGYTFGSGTRLTVV.

The chain is built from TRBV12-3 or TRBV12-4 and TRBJ2-2, with unresolved D. The V end lost 4 bases, the J end lost 5 bases, and 5 bases lay between the germline ends. This CDR3 contains 12 residues. The CDR3 here is CASSYRTGELFF. The CDR3 DNA is TGTGCCAGCAGTTATAGGACCGGGGAGCTGTTTTTT.

V usage is TRBV20-1 and J usage is TRBJ2-1, with TRBD2 matching 13 bases. The CDR3 loop spans 21 amino acids. The germline V gene encodes CDR1 DFQATT and CDR2 SNEGSKA (reference sequence). V gave up 3 bases and J gave up 5 bases; unmatched junction bases: 22. CDR3 amino acids: CSASDWTGTSGKRRLDNEQFF. CDR3 nucleotide sequence: TGCAGTGCTAGCGATTGGACCGGGACTAGCGGGAAAAGGAGGCTAGACAATGAGCAGTTCTTC.

There are many counts of this clonotype. The chain employs TRBV7-9 and TRBJ2-1; 13 bases are a match to TRBD2. After removal of 6 bases from V and 4 bases from J, the junction contained 6 bases not matched to a gene. The CDR3 covers 16 residues. Germline loops: CDR1 SEHNR, CDR2 FQNEAQ (reference sequence). The CDR3 loop reads CASRPKGLAGYNEQFF. The CDR3 region has the DNA TGTGCCAGCAGACCTAAGGGACTAGCGGGATACAATGAGCAGTTCTTC.

CDR3 residues: CSAPASWPFPSTDTQYF. In nucleotides, the CDR3 is TGCAGTGCTCCGGCATCCTGGCCCTTCCCTAGCACAGATACGCAGTATTTT. V and J are TRBV20-1 and TRBJ2-3; no reliable D call. CDR3 length: 17 amino acids. Looked up from germline, CDR1 is DFQATT and CDR2 is SNEGSKA (reference sequence). The V and J ends lost 5 bases and 0 bases respectively, with 21 bases between them.

This clonotype was seen many times. The chain links TRBV12-3 or TRBV12-4 to TRBJ2-1, with 7 bases that match TRBD2. The CDR3 covers 17 residues. V lost 9 bases to trimming and J lost 5 bases; unmatched junction nucleotides: 19. Here the CDR3 reads CASDRIAGPRGDNEQFF. Here the CDR3 DNA reads TGTGCCAGTGACCGAATAGCGGGCCCAAGGGGAGACAATGAGCAGTTCTTC.

The chain links TRBV28 to TRBJ2-1; 8 nucleotides align to TRBD2. The V gene end was trimmed by 1 base and the J gene end by 4 bases; junction bases not matched to a gene: 9. From germline, CDR1 is MDHEN and CDR2 SYDVKM. The CDR3 is 17 amino acids. The CDR3 sequence is CASSLYPRVAGYNEQFF. The CDR3 region has the DNA TGTGCCAGCAGTTTATATCCGCGGGTAGCGGGGTACAATGAGCAGTTCTTC.

This clonotype was detected ten times or more. The chain has TRBV10-3 and TRBJ2-3; D not certain. Germline V gives CDR1 ENHRY, CDR2 SYGVKD. V lost 3 bases to trimming and J lost 4 bases, with 11 bases between them. There are 14 residues in the CDR3. CDR3 sequence reads: CAISEGPQPDTQYF. CDR3 coding DNA: TGTGCCATCAGTGAAGGTCCCCAGCCAGATACGCAGTATTTT.

This clonotype was counted ten times or more. The V gene is TRBV4-1, the J gene TRBJ2-7; 8 bases match TRBD1. V was clipped by 1 base and J by 4 bases; unmatched bases: 9. This CDR3 spans 16 amino acids. CDR1 and CDR2 from the germline V gene are MGHRA and YSYEKL. The CDR3 reads CASSQVLPDRAYEQYF. The CDR3 DNA follows: TGCGCCAGCAGCCAAGTTCTCCCGGACAGGGCTTACGAGCAGTACTTC.

This clonotype was observed at least ten times. As DNA, the CDR3 is TGTGCCAGCAGCTTCCCCAGCGGGACGAGTTTTGGCGAGCAGTACTTC. Translating it yields CASSFPSGTSFGEQYF. The chain has TRBV7-9 and TRBJ2-7, with 7 bases fitting TRBD2. J gave up 6 bases and V 3 bases, and 14 bases lay outside the gene matches. The CDR3 is 16 residues long. Germline CDR1 reads SEHNR; CDR2 reads FQNEAQ (reference sequence).

This clonotype has just a few counts. The chain carries TRBV20-1 and TRBJ1-4; TRBD1 is a possible D gene (6 bases). Per germline, CDR1 DFQATT and CDR2 SNEGSKA (reference sequence). The length of the CDR3 is 16 residues. Trimming pared 0 bases from V and 2 bases from J, leaving 13 bases between. DNA of the CDR3: TGCAGTGCTAGAGATGGCCCAGGGGATACTAATGAAAAACTGTTTTTT. It codes for CSARDGPGDTNEKLFF.

Notes on this clonotype: Just one base apart from a much larger clone, this may be a read error. This chain links TRBV7-3 with TRBJ2-1; 9 bases match TRBD2. The CDR3 loop spans 16 amino acids. The germline gives CDR1 SGHTA, CDR2 FQGTGA. CDR3 DNA sequence: TGTGCCAGCAGCTTAAGGGTAGGGACTAGCCGCAATAAGCAGTTCTTC. Amino acid sequence: CASSLRVGTSRNKQFF.

The V and J genes are TRBV19 and TRBJ2-1, with D tentatively TRBD1 (6 bases). CDR3 length: 14 residues. In germline, CDR1 is LNHDA, CDR2 SQIVND (reference sequence). Between the trimmed V and J ends, which lost 1 base and 9 bases, there was a span of 13 bases. The CDR3 reads CASSIVGARAEQFF. The CDR3 region has the DNA TGTGCCAGTAGTATAGTGGGGGCCCGGGCTGAGCAGTTCTTC.

The V gene is TRBV3-1, the J gene TRBJ1-2; TRBD1 agrees at 7 bases. Unmatched junction bases numbered 13, after V lost 4 bases and J lost 5 bases. Per germline, CDR1 LGHDT and CDR2 YNNKEL (reference sequence). The CDR3 has 16 amino acids. For the CDR3, the DNA is TGTGCCAGCAGCCGAACAAGGGGGCCAACCATTTATGGCTACACCTTC. Translated, it gives CASSRTRGPTIYGYTF.

This clonotype was seen just once. The chain combines TRBV11-1 with TRBJ2-5; D not certain. This CDR3 contains 18 residues. V lost 4 bases and J lost 4, with 25 bases in between. CDR1 and CDR2 (germline): SGHAT, FQDESV (reference sequence). This chain's CDR3 is CASSYGLSVTQLGETQYF. DNA for the CDR3: TGTGCCAGCAGCTACGGTTTAAGCGTGACTCAACTCGGAGAGACCCAGTACTTC.

A note on this clonotype: This may be a read error: a much more frequent sequence differs by one nucleotide. V usage is TRBV6-5 and J usage is TRBJ2-5; tentatively, D is TRBD1 (5 bases). Germline CDR1 MNHEY, CDR2 SVGAGI. This CDR3 comprises 12 residues. The CDR3 loop reads CASRGPQETRYF. DNA of the CDR3: TGTGCCAGCAGGGGGCCGCAAGAGACCCGGTACTTC.

This clonotype was seen more than once but under ten times. The chain is built from TRBV27 and TRBJ2-1; 9 nucleotides line up with TRBD2. Losses at the gene ends were 3 bases for V and 10 bases for J; bases not matched to a gene: 7. Germline lookup yields CDR1 MNHEY and CDR2 SMNVEV (reference sequence). The CDR3 has 14 residues. In nucleotides, the CDR3 is TGTGCCAGCAGTTTCGCGGGGGGGGATGTGGAGCAGTTCTTC. Amino acid sequence: CASSFAGGDVEQFF.

The V call is TRBV3-1, the J call TRBJ2-1; D remains ambiguous. CDR1 LGHDT and CDR2 YNNKEL come from the germline V gene (reference sequence). V gave up 2 bases and J gave up 6 bases, with 23 bases separating them. The CDR3 has 18 residues. DNA of the CDR3: TGTGCCAGCAGCCAACCCATATTTCCTAGTCGGGCAAGCAATGAGCAGTTCTTC. Translating gives CASSQPIFPSRASNEQFF.